The rows below give T cell receptor beta chains drawn from one sample of a study of T cell changes during pregnancy in multiple sclerosis. Clones were read by immunoSEQ multiplex PCR, and TCRdb kept only the in-frame ones, dropping some. The profile covers tens of thousands of clones, with roughly nine tenths appearing a single time and 0.7% to 0.9% taken by the ten largest. The material was peripheral blood, obtained in the first trimester of pregnancy. The source of these receptors is a female donor in good health, enrolled as a control in a pregnancy study. Each CDR3 is given with its conserved first and last residue. Fields, in order: D gene, clone size, J gene, V gene, CDR3 DNA, CDR3 protein. A D gene is named only where the DNA matches it firmly. Clone size is shown for a subset of rows, as once, few, many or a class of expanded clone.

D: NA
size: NA
J: TRBJ1-4
V: TRBV9
DNA: TGTGCCAGCAGTCGTAGTCCAGGCCTAAATGAAAAACTGTTTTTT
CDR3: CASSRSPGLNEKLFF

D: NA
size: NA
J: TRBJ1-5
V: TRBV29-1
DNA: TGCAGCGTCGGACAGCCCGATCAGCCCCAGCATTTT
CDR3: CSVGQPDQPQHF

D: NA
size: once
J: TRBJ2-7
V: TRBV27
DNA: TGTGCCAGCAGTTTAATCCGGACAGCACGGAGGGAGCAGTACTTC
CDR3: CASSLIRTARREQYF

D: TRBD1
size: NA
J: TRBJ2-5
V: TRBV5-1
DNA: TGCGCCAGCAGCTCAGGACAGGTCCAAGAGACCCAGTACTTC
CDR3: CASSSGQVQETQYF

D: TRBD1
size: NA
J: TRBJ2-3
V: TRBV14
DNA: TGTGCCAGCAGCCGGCGGCAGGGGGCAGATACGCAGTATTTT
CDR3: CASSRRQGADTQYF

D: NA
size: NA
J: TRBJ1-1
V: TRBV27
DNA: TGTGCCAGCAGTCGCAGTCGGGTTTGGACTGAAGCTTTCTTT
CDR3: CASSRSRVWTEAFF

D: TRBD1
size: few
J: TRBJ1-2
V: TRBV30
DNA: TGTGCCTGGAGTTACGGGGGGACAGGCGGCTACACCTTC
CDR3: CAWSYGGTGGYTF

D: NA
size: NA
J: TRBJ2-7
V: TRBV13
DNA: TGTGCCAGCAGCTTTGCGGGGCGTACCTACGAGCAGTACTTC
CDR3: CASSFAGRTYEQYF

D: NA
size: NA
J: TRBJ1-5
V: TRBV11-2
DNA: TGTGCCAGCAGCTTAGGTCTAGCATACTATAGCAATCAGCCCCAGCATTTT
CDR3: CASSLGLAYYSNQPQHF

D: TRBD2
size: NA
J: TRBJ2-2
V: TRBV7-8
DNA: TGTGCCAGCAGCCCCACTAGCGGGACAAGGGGGGAGCTGTTTTTT
CDR3: CASSPTSGTRGELFF

D: TRBD1
size: NA
J: TRBJ1-5
V: TRBV11-2
DNA: TGTGCCAGCAGCTTGGGGACAGCAGGCAATCAGCCCCAGCATTTT
CDR3: CASSLGTAGNQPQHF

D: NA
size: NA
J: TRBJ1-2
V: TRBV6-6
DNA: TGTGCCAGCAGTTTTTCGGCAGGGGTTACCTATGGCTACACCTTC
CDR3: CASSFSAGVTYGYTF

D: NA
size: NA
J: TRBJ2-4
V: TRBV28
DNA: TGTGCCAGCAGTCCCCCGGGCGGGGTAAACATTCAGTACTTC
CDR3: CASSPPGGVNIQYF

D: TRBD1
size: NA
J: TRBJ2-5
V: TRBV6-1
DNA: TGTGCCAGCAGTACAGGGGGAAGGCGAGAGACCCAGTACTTC
CDR3: CASSTGGRRETQYF

D: NA
size: NA
J: TRBJ2-7
V: TRBV18
DNA: TGTGCCAGCTCACCACCGGTTGGCCCATGGTCCTACGAGCAGTACTTC
CDR3: CASSPPVGPWSYEQYF

D: NA
size: NA
J: TRBJ1-2
V: TRBV9
DNA: TGTGCCAGCAGCGAGCACCAGGGGTCCTATGGCTACACCTTC
CDR3: CASSEHQGSYGYTF

D: NA
size: NA
J: TRBJ2-3
V: TRBV5-1
DNA: TGCGCCAGCAGCCGAAGGGGGGGTACTAGCACAGATACGCAGTATTTT
CDR3: CASSRRGGTSTDTQYF

D: TRBD2
size: NA
J: TRBJ2-1
V: TRBV9
DNA: TGTGCCAGCAGCGGAGGCTTTACTAGCGGGAAGTACAATGAGCAGTTCTTC
CDR3: CASSGGFTSGKYNEQFF

D: TRBD2
size: NA
J: TRBJ2-7
V: TRBV7-9
DNA: TGTGCCAGCAGTCCTGCTGGGACTAGCTTCGAGCAGTACTTC
CDR3: CASSPAGTSFEQYF

D: TRBD1
size: NA
J: TRBJ2-3
V: TRBV18
DNA: TGTGCCAGCTCACCACTTCCGACAGGGGTCAGTAGGACGCAGTATTTT
CDR3: CASSPLPTGVSRTQYF

D: TRBD1
size: NA
J: TRBJ1-2
V: TRBV7-9
DNA: TGTGCCAGCAGCCAGTCTGGACAGGGGCTGTGGGGCTACACCTTC
CDR3: CASSQSGQGLWGYTF

D: NA
size: NA
J: TRBJ1-1
V: TRBV27
DNA: TGTGCCAGCAGTCCGGGGGGGGACGCCCAGACTTTCTTT
CDR3: CASSPGGDAQTFF

D: NA
size: NA
J: TRBJ2-7
V: TRBV4-1
DNA: TGCGCCAGCAGCCAAGATCCCCAGGTTAGCTCCTACGAGCAGTACTTC
CDR3: CASSQDPQVSSYEQYF

D: NA
size: NA
J: TRBJ1-2
V: TRBV19
DNA: TGTGCCAGTAGTATAGGACCCACAGGGACCTATGGCTACACCTTC
CDR3: CASSIGPTGTYGYTF

D: TRBD1
size: NA
J: TRBJ2-2
V: TRBV28
DNA: TGTGCCAGCAGCCCGGGACAGGGAGACACCGGGGAGCTGTTTTTT
CDR3: CASSPGQGDTGELFF

D: NA
size: NA
J: TRBJ1-5
V: TRBV7-9
DNA: TGTGCCAGCAGCTTAGGGGGGCGGACATCCAATCAGCCCCAGCATTTT
CDR3: CASSLGGRTSNQPQHF

D: NA
size: once
J: TRBJ2-2
V: TRBV27
DNA: TGTGCCAGCAGTTATGGGACTCAAGGTAACACCGGGGAGCTGTTTTTT
CDR3: CASSYGTQGNTGELFF

D: TRBD2
size: NA
J: TRBJ2-5
V: TRBV19
DNA: TGTGCCAGTAGCACTAGCGGGCTGGAGACCCAGTACTTC
CDR3: CASSTSGLETQYF

D: TRBD1
size: few
J: TRBJ2-7
V: TRBV5-5
DNA: TGTGCCAGCAGCCTGAGGACAGGGGGGTCCTACGAGCAGTACTTC
CDR3: CASSLRTGGSYEQYF

D: NA
size: NA
J: TRBJ2-5
V: TRBV7-9
DNA: TGTGCCAGCAGCTTAAGGAAGCAGGGGGAGGTGACCCAGTACTTC
CDR3: CASSLRKQGEVTQYF

D: NA
size: NA
J: TRBJ1-2
V: TRBV30
DNA: TGTGCCTGGAGTGGTCAGGGAATAGATGGCTACACCTTC
CDR3: CAWSGQGIDGYTF

D: TRBD1
size: NA
J: TRBJ1-6
V: TRBV6-1
DNA: TGTGCCTCTCCGGACAGGGGGTATTCACCCCTCCACTTT
CDR3: CASPDRGYSPLHF

D: NA
size: once
J: TRBJ1-1
V: TRBV15
DNA: TGTGCCACCAGCCCCACCTACGGACTCGGCGGCGCTGAAGCTTTCTTT
CDR3: CATSPTYGLGGAEAFF

D: TRBD2
size: NA
J: TRBJ2-3
V: TRBV4-3
DNA: TGCGCCAGCAGCCAAGATTTGGCTAGCGGGAGTGGAGATACGCAGTATTTT
CDR3: CASSQDLASGSGDTQYF

D: TRBD1
size: NA
J: TRBJ1-2
V: TRBV30
DNA: TGTGCCTGGAGTCACAGGGGGTATGGCTACACCTTC
CDR3: CAWSHRGYGYTF

D: NA
size: NA
J: TRBJ1-2
V: TRBV7-9
DNA: TGTGCCAGCAGCTTATTGACGGGGGGCTATGGCTACACCTTC
CDR3: CASSLLTGGYGYTF

D: TRBD2
size: NA
J: TRBJ2-3
V: TRBV19
DNA: TGTGCCAGTAGTATAAAAGCGGGAATAGATACGCAGTATTTT
CDR3: CASSIKAGIDTQYF

D: NA
size: NA
J: TRBJ1-1
V: TRBV28
DNA: TGTGCCAGCGGAGTCGAAGCTTTCTTT
CDR3: CASGVEAFF

D: TRBD2
size: NA
J: TRBJ2-3
V: TRBV14
DNA: TGTGCCAGCAGCCAAGATCCGGGTGGTAGCGGGATCTTAGATACGCAGTATTTT
CDR3: CASSQDPGGSGILDTQYF

D: NA
size: NA
J: TRBJ1-5
V: TRBV15
DNA: TGTGCCACCAGGACAGGCCTTAGCAATCAGCCCCAGCATTTT
CDR3: CATRTGLSNQPQHF

D: TRBD1
size: NA
J: TRBJ1-2
V: TRBV5-1
DNA: TGCGCCAGCAGCCCTCAGGGGGCGGTTGGCTATGGCTACACCTTC
CDR3: CASSPQGAVGYGYTF

D: NA
size: once
J: TRBJ1-4
V: TRBV27
DNA: TGTGCCAGCAGTAGAATTGGGGGGGCTCAGGGAAAACTGTTTTTT
CDR3: CASSRIGGAQGKLFF

D: TRBD2
size: NA
J: TRBJ2-5
V: TRBV19
DNA: TGTGCCAGTAGTGCAGAACTAGCGGGGGCCCAAGAGACCCAGTACTTC
CDR3: CASSAELAGAQETQYF

D: TRBD2
size: NA
J: TRBJ2-3
V: TRBV28
DNA: TGTGCCAGCACCCCTGGGGGGACTACCAGAGATACGCAGTATTTT
CDR3: CASTPGGTTRDTQYF

D: TRBD1
size: NA
J: TRBJ2-7
V: TRBV19
DNA: TGTGCCAGTAGTGCGGACAGGACATCCTCCTACGAGCAGTACTTC
CDR3: CASSADRTSSYEQYF

D: NA
size: once
J: TRBJ2-5
V: TRBV29-1
DNA: TGCAGCGTTGTCAGGGGATGGATGGAAGAGACCCAGTACTTC
CDR3: CSVVRGWMEETQYF

D: TRBD2
size: NA
J: TRBJ2-7
V: TRBV5-1
DNA: TGCGCCAGCACCCCGGGGGGGATCCTTTACGAGCAGTACTTC
CDR3: CASTPGGILYEQYF

D: NA
size: NA
J: TRBJ2-2
V: TRBV6-4
DNA: TGTGCCAGCAGTGCAGGGAACACCGGGGAGCTGTTTTTT
CDR3: CASSAGNTGELFF

D: TRBD1
size: NA
J: TRBJ2-6
V: TRBV10-3
DNA: TGTGCCATCAGTGAGTATGCCCCGGGACAGTTCAATGCTGGGGCCAACGTCCTGACTTTC
CDR3: CAISEYAPGQFNAGANVLTF

D: TRBD1
size: NA
J: TRBJ2-7
V: TRBV29-1
DNA: TGCAGCGTTGGGGCAGGGGGTGACGAGCAGTACTTC
CDR3: CSVGAGGDEQYF

D: NA
size: NA
J: TRBJ2-7
V: TRBV19
DNA: TGTGCCAGTAGTATAGCGGAGGGCAGCGCCGACGAGCAGTACTTC
CDR3: CASSIAEGSADEQYF

D: NA
size: NA
J: TRBJ2-5
V: TRBV7-2
DNA: TGTGCCAGCAGCTTAGTGTTCTCCCGGGGGGAGACCCAGTACTTC
CDR3: CASSLVFSRGETQYF

D: TRBD1
size: NA
J: TRBJ2-7
V: TRBV2
DNA: TGTGCCAGCAGTATAACGGGGACAGCCGATTTATCTAAGGACTCCTCCTACGAGCAGTACTTC
CDR3: CASSITGTADLSKDSSYEQYF

D: NA
size: NA
J: TRBJ1-1
V: TRBV7-9
DNA: TGTGCCAGCAGCTTATTGGGGGCAGGGAACACTGAAGCTTTCTTT
CDR3: CASSLLGAGNTEAFF